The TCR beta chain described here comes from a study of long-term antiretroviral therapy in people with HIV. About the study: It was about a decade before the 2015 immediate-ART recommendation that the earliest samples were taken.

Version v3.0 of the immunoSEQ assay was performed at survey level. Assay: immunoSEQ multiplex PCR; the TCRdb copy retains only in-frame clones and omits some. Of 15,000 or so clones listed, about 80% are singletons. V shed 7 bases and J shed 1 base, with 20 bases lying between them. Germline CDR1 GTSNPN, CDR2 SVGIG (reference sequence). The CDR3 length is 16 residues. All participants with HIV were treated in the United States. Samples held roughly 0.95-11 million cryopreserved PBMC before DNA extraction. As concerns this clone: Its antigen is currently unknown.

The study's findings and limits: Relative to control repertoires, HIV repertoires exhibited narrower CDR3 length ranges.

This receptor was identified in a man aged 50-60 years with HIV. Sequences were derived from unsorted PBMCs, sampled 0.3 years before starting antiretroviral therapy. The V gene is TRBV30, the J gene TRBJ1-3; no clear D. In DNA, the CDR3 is TGTGCCTCTTCGGGAAGCAGCCTCCTTTCTGGAAACACCATATATTTT. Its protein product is CASSGSSLLSGNTIYF.